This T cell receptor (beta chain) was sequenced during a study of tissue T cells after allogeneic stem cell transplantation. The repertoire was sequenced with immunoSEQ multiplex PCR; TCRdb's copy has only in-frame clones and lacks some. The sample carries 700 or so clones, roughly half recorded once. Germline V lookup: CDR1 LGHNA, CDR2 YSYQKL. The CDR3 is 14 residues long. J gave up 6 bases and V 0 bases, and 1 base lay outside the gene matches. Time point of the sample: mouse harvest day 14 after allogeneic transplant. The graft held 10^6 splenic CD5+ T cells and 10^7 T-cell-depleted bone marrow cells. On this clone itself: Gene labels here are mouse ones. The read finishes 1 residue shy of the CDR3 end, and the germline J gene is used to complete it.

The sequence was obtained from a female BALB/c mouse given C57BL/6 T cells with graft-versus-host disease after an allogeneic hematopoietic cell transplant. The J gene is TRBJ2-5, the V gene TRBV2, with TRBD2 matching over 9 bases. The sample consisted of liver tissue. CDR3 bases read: TGTGCCAGCAGCCAAGACCTGGGGGGGGACACCCAGTAC. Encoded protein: CASSQDLGGDTQY. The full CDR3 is CASSQDLGGDTQYF.